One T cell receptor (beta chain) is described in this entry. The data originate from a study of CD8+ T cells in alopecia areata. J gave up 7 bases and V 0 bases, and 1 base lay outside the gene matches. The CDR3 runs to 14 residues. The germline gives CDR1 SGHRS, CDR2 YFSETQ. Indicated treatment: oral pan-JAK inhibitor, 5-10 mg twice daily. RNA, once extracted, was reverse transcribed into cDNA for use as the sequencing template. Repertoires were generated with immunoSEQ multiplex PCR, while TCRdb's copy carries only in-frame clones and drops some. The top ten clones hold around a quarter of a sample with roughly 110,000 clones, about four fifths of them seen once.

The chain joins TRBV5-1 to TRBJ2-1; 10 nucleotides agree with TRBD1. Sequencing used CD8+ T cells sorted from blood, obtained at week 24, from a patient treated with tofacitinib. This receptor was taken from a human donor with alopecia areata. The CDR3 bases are TGCGCCAGCAGCTTGGGACAGGGGGCGAATGAGCAGTTCTTC. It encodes CASSLGQGANEQFF.